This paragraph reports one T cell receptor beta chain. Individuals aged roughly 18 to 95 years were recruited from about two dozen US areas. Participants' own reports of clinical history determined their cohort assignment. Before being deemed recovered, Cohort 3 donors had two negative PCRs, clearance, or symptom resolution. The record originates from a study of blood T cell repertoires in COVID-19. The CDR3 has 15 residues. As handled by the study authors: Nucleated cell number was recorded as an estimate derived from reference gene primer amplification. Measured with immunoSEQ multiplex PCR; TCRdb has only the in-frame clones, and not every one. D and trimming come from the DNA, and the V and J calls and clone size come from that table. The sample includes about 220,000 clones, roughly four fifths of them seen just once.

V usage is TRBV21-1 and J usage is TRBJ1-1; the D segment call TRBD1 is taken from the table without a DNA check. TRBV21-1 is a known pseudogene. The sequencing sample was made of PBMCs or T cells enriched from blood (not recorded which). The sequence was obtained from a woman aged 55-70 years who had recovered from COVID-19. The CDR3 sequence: CASSTTGQRNTEAFF. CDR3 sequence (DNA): TGTGCCAGCAGTACCACGGGACAGCGTAACACTGAAGCTTTCTTT.